Listed below are T cell receptor beta chains from one sample, sequenced in a study of T cells in localized non-small cell lung cancer. Generated by immunoSEQ multiplex PCR, the TCRdb table keeps only in-frame clones and is missing some. The profile shows roughly 77,000 clones, 88% of them singletons. The source material was peripheral blood, sampled before any cancer treatment. The receptors here all came from a woman aged 40 to 75 with stage I squamous cell lung carcinoma. CDR3s include the opening cysteine and the closing phenylalanine or tryptophan. A D gene is named only where the DNA matches it firmly. Some rows mark clone size as missing; the rest say once, few, many or name a class of expanded clone.

j_call | d_call | clone_size | v_call | cdr3_nt | cdr3_aa
TRBJ1-1 | . | . | TRBV5-1 | TGCGCCAGCAGCCTGGGGGGGCCACGCGGGACTGAAGCTTTCTTT | CASSLGGPRGTEAFF
TRBJ1-2 | TRBD1 | . | TRBV7-9 | TGTGCCAGCAGCCGCCCCGGCAGGGGGCGAAGCTACACCTTC | CASSRPGRGRSYTF
TRBJ1-2 | . | . | TRBV11-2 | TGTGCCAGCAGCTCAAACAGGGATCGAGGCTACACCTTC | CASSSNRDRGYTF
TRBJ2-5 | TRBD1 | once | TRBV7-8 | TGTGCCAGCGGACAGGGGGCCGCAGAGACCCAGTACTTC | CASGQGAAETQYF
TRBJ1-2 | . | . | TRBV9 | TGTGCCAGCAGCGTAGGTGGAGGGGTCGCCTTATATGGCTACACCTTC | CASSVGGGVALYGYTF
TRBJ1-2 | . | . | TRBV4-1 | TGCGCCAGCAGCCAAGTCGGGTTTGGCTACACCTTC | CASSQVGFGYTF
TRBJ2-2 | . | . | TRBV10-3 | TGTGCCATCAGCATAACAGGGATGAACACCGGGGAGCTGTTTTTT | CAISITGMNTGELFF
TRBJ2-7 | . | . | TRBV19 | TGTGCCAGTAGTTTACGGGACACGAGCTACGAGCAGTACTTC | CASSLRDTSYEQYF
TRBJ2-5 | . | once | TRBV7-3 | TGTGCCAGCAGCTTAGGAGGGGCGGGGTCGGAGACCCAGTACTTC | CASSLGGAGSETQYF
TRBJ2-2 | . | once | TRBV9 | TGTGCCAGCAGCGAGGGAGGAGTTCAAGCCGGGGAGCTGTTTTTT | CASSEGGVQAGELFF
TRBJ2-7 | . | . | TRBV5-5 | TGTGCCAGCAGCTTGGTTGACAGCCGCTACGAGCAGTACTTC | CASSLVDSRYEQYF
TRBJ1-6 | . | . | TRBV5-1 | TGCGCCAGCTCGCTGGATTCGGTCTACTATAATTCACCCCTCCACTTT | CASSLDSVYYNSPLHF
TRBJ2-5 | . | . | TRBV9 | TGTGCCAGCAGCGTCCACCCGACGGAAGAGACCCAGTACTTC | CASSVHPTEETQYF
TRBJ2-1 | . | once | TRBV2 | TGTGCCAGCAGTCCCGACAGCAATGAGCAGTTCTTC | CASSPDSNEQFF
TRBJ1-6 | TRBD1 | few | TRBV6-6 | TGTGCCAGCAGTACGGGACAGGATAATTCACCCCTCCACTTT | CASSTGQDNSPLHF
TRBJ2-2 | TRBD1 | . | TRBV6-1 | TGTGCCAGCAGTGAGTTAAAACAGGGGGCGAGGACCGGGGAGCTGTTTTTT | CASSELKQGARTGELFF
TRBJ1-5 | TRBD1 | . | TRBV6-5 | TGTGCCAGCAGTTCGGGACAGGGAGGTTACCAGCCCCAGCATTTT | CASSSGQGGYQPQHF
TRBJ2-6 | TRBD1 | once | TRBV5-4 | TGTGCCAGCAGCTACCTCCAGGGGGCTTTCTCTGGGGCCAACGTCCTGACTTTC | CASSYLQGAFSGANVLTF
TRBJ1-5 | . | few | TRBV6-1 | TGTGCCAGCAGTGAAGCGGTAGGCCCTAATCAGCCCCAGCATTTT | CASSEAVGPNQPQHF
TRBJ1-2 | . | . | TRBV27 | TGTGCCAGCAGTTTATCCCCTTTCGGGAACTATGGCTACACCTTC | CASSLSPFGNYGYTF
TRBJ1-2 | . | . | TRBV7-9 | TGTGCCAGCAGCGCCCCTGGGGTCGGTGGCTACACCTTC | CASSAPGVGGYTF
TRBJ1-2 | . | . | TRBV2 | TGTGCCAGCAGCGCCCCGGGCAGTTTTATTATCTTTGGCTACACCTTC | CASSAPGSFIIFGYTF
TRBJ1-1 | . | once | TRBV7-9 | TGTGCCAGCAGCTTAGCCGCCGCAGGTGAAGCTTTCTTT | CASSLAAAGEAFF
TRBJ2-3 | . | . | TRBV9 | TGTGCCAGCAGCCCGAGGACAGCCACAGATACGCAGTATTTT | CASSPRTATDTQYF
TRBJ1-1 | . | once | TRBV6-5 | TGTGCCAGCAGTACAGCCCCGACAACAAACACTGAAGCTTTCTTT | CASSTAPTTNTEAFF
TRBJ2-1 | TRBD1 | . | TRBV5-1 | TGCGCCAGCAGTCTAAGTGACAGGGGGCGCTTTTATGAGCAGTTCTTC | CASSLSDRGRFYEQFF
TRBJ2-3 | . | few | TRBV9 | TGTGCCAGCAGCGAATTTACGGGGACGCAGTATTTT | CASSEFTGTQYF
TRBJ2-3 | TRBD2 | . | TRBV4-2 | TGTGCCAGCAGCCAAGAAACTAGCGGGACAATTACAGATACGCAGTATTTT | CASSQETSGTITDTQYF
TRBJ2-7 | . | . | TRBV2 | TGTGCCAGCAGTATTGACAGGTCCTACGAGCAGTACTTC | CASSIDRSYEQYF
TRBJ2-1 | . | . | TRBV6-1 | TGTGCCAGCGAGGGGGTGGCCTACAATGAGCAGTTCTTC | CASEGVAYNEQFF
TRBJ2-3 | . | . | TRBV4-2 | TGTGCCAGCAGCACATCTAGTGGCGATACGCAGTATTTT | CASSTSSGDTQYF
TRBJ1-5 | . | few | TRBV2 | TGTGCCAGCAGCAAGGAGGCTCAGCCCCAGCATTTT | CASSKEAQPQHF
TRBJ1-4 | . | . | TRBV6-1 | TGTGCCAGCAGCCCCCGGGGAGGGATTAATGAAAAACTGTTTTTT | CASSPRGGINEKLFF
TRBJ1-5 | TRBD1 | . | TRBV30 | TGTGCCTGGAAATCACCGGGACAGACGATTAATCAGCCCCAGCATTTT | CAWKSPGQTINQPQHF
TRBJ2-7 | . | . | TRBV11-3 | TGTGCCAGCAGCTTAAACTCAGGGAGAGCCTACGAGCAGTACTTC | CASSLNSGRAYEQYF
TRBJ1-1 | . | . | TRBV30 | TGTGCCTGGAATCCCCAGATGAACACTGAAGCTTTCTTT | CAWNPQMNTEAFF
TRBJ1-2 | . | . | TRBV11-2 | TGTGCCAGCAGCTTAGAGGCGGAGAGCTATGGCTACACCTTC | CASSLEAESYGYTF
TRBJ1-2 | TRBD1 | . | TRBV2 | TGTGCCAGCAGTCAAACCGGGACAGGGGACTATGGCTACACCTTC | CASSQTGTGDYGYTF
TRBJ2-2 | . | . | TRBV7-3 | TGTGCCAGCAGCTTGGTGGGGGGAAACACCGGGGAGCTGTTTTTT | CASSLVGGNTGELFF
TRBJ1-3 | . | . | TRBV7-2 | TGTGCCAGCAGCTTAGGTGGGCGGCCGGACTCTGGAAACACCATATATTTT | CASSLGGRPDSGNTIYF
TRBJ2-3 | . | . | TRBV7-9 | TGTGCCAGCAGCTTAGAGACAGGACTCACAGATACGCAGTATTTT | CASSLETGLTDTQYF
TRBJ2-1 | TRBD1 | few | TRBV11-3 | TGTGCCAGCAGCTCGGGGGACAGGGTCTACAATGAGCAGTTCTTC | CASSSGDRVYNEQFF
TRBJ2-5 | . | . | TRBV5-1 | TGCGCCAGCAGCTTAGACACGGGCCAAGGTGGCCAGTACTTC | CASSLDTGQGGQYF
TRBJ1-2 | TRBD1 | . | TRBV4-1 | TGCGCCAGCAGCCAAGATCTGAACAGGGGATTACTCTTC | CASSQDLNRGLLF
TRBJ2-7 | . | . | TRBV19 | TGTGCCAGTGGTAAGGGACCTCCAAACGAGCAGTACTTC | CASGKGPPNEQYF
TRBJ1-2 | TRBD1 | . | TRBV5-4 | TGTGCCAGCAGCACTGGGACAGGGGGTGGCTACACCTTC | CASSTGTGGGYTF